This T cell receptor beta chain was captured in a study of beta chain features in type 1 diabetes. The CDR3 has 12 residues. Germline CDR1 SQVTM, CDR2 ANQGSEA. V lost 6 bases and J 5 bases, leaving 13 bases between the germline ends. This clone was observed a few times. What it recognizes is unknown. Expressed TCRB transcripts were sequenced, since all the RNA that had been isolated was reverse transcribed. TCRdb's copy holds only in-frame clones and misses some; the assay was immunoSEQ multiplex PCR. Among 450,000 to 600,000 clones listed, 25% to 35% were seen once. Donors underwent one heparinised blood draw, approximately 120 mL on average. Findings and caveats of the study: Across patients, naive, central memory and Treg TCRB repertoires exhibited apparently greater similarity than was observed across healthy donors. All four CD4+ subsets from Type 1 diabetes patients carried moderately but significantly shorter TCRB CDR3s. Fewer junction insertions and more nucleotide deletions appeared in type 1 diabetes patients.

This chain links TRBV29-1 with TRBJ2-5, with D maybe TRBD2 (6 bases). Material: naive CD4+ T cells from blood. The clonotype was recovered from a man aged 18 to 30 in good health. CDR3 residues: CSVLGGRETQYF. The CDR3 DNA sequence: TGCAGCGTCCTCGGAGGGAGGGAGACCCAGTACTTC.